The T cell receptor (beta chain) described here comes from a study of OX40 agonist ivuxolimab in advanced cancers. CDR1 and CDR2 from the germline V gene are SQVTM and ANQGSEA. The CDR3 is 15 amino acids. V shed 4 bases and J 2 bases; nucleotides not matched to a gene: 8. Produced via immunoSEQ multiplex PCR; TCRdb's table is partial and in-frame only. The data contain around 78,000 clones, roughly 84% of them singletons. Points on this clone: This sample also contains other DNA sequences that code for the same CDR3.

The chain joins TRBV29-1 to TRBJ2-5; TRBD1 agrees at 9 bases. Sequenced here: CD4+ or CD8+ T cells sorted from blood, sampled in a trial of the OX40 agonist ivuxolimab. The receptor was derived from an adult with an advanced solid tumor such as melanoma, head and neck, liver or kidney cancer. The CDR3 DNA reads as TGCAGCGTTGTCCGGATAGGGACAGGGCAAGAGACCCAGTACTTC. This encodes CSVVRIGTGQETQYF.